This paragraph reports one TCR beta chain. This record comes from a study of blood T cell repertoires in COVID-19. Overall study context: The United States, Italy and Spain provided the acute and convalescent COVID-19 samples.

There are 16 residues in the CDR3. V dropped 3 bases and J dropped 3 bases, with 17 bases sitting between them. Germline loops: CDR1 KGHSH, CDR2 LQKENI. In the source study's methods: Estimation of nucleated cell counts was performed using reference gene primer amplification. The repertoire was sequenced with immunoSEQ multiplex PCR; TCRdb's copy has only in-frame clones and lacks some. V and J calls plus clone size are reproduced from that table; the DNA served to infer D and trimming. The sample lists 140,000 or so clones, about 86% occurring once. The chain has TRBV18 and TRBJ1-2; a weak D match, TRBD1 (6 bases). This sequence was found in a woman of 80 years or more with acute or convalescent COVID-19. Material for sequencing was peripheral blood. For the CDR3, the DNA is TGTGCCAGCTCACCGACAGGCGGTGGAGAGTACTATGGCTACACCTTC. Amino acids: CASSPTGGGEYYGYTF.